Following are 31 T cell receptor beta chains from one sample sequenced in a study of OX40 agonist ivuxolimab in advanced cancers. The method was immunoSEQ multiplex PCR; TCRdb's version includes in-frame clones alone and lacks a portion of them. The data contain some 62,000 clones, less than 95% of them seen just once; the ten biggest clones take up approximately 5.2%. The material was CD4+ or CD8+ T cells sorted from blood, obtained in a trial of the OX40 agonist ivuxolimab. The receptors stem from an adult with an advanced solid tumor such as melanoma, head and neck, liver or kidney cancer.

This rearrangement joins TRBV7-9 to TRBJ2-7, with D maybe TRBD2 (6 bases). V lost 5 bases and J lost 2, with 16 bases in between. This CDR3 contains 15 residues. The germline gives CDR1 SEHNR, CDR2 FQNEAQ (reference sequence). In DNA form, the CDR3 reads TGTGCCAGCAGCCCTCGGGACGGAGGGACCTACGAGCAGTACTTC. As protein: CASSPRDGGTYEQYF.

The genes are TRBV10-3 and TRBJ2-7, with D tentatively TRBD2 (6 bases). V lost 2 bases and J 3 bases, leaving 11 bases between the germline ends. The CDR3 is made up of 14 amino acids. The germline V gene has CDR1 ENHRY and CDR2 SYGVKD. This CDR3 reads CAISEGTRLYEQYF. The CDR3, as DNA: TGTGCCATCAGTGAGGGGACTCGACTCTACGAGCAGTACTTC.

The chain carries TRBV6-5 and TRBJ1-5; 9 bases line up with TRBD1. Trimming cost V 4 bases and J 4 bases; bases outside gene matches: 5. CDR3 size: 15 residues. Germline-derived CDR1 and CDR2 are MNHEY and SVGAGI. CDR3 DNA sequence: TGTGCCAGCAGTTTACCGACAGGGGGAAATCAGCCCCAGCATTTT. Its translation is CASSLPTGGNQPQHF.

The V and J genes are TRBV6-5 and TRBJ2-3; D perhaps matches TRBD1 (6 bases). CDR3 size: 15 residues. The germline CDR1 and CDR2 sequences are MNHEY and SVGAGI. Trimming removed 7 bases at V and 0 bases at J, with 14 bases between. CDR3 protein: CASNPDRYSTDTQYF. The DNA of the CDR3 is TGTGCCAGCAACCCTGACAGGTACAGCACAGATACGCAGTATTTT.

The chain couples TRBV5-6 to TRBJ2-1; 9 bases align to TRBD1. The CDR3 has 16 residues. V dropped 0 bases and J dropped 6; count of bases not matched to a gene: 7. CDR1 is SGHDT and CDR2 is YYEEEE in the germline V gene. The CDR3 nucleotides read TGTGCCAGCAGCTTGGGTCAAACAGGGGGCCTCAATGAGCAGTTCTTC. It yields the protein CASSLGQTGGLNEQFF.

The rearrangement links TRBV7-9 to TRBJ2-2; 8 bases match TRBD1. Germline values: CDR1 SEHNR, CDR2 FQNEAQ (reference sequence). The V segment lost 4 bases and the J segment 7 bases; nucleotides outside the gene matches: 5. The CDR3 sequence is 14 residues long. This CDR3 reads CASSSQGVGGELFF. The CDR3 coding sequence is TGTGCCAGCAGCTCACAGGGGGTAGGCGGGGAGCTGTTTTTT.

The chain combines TRBV13 with TRBJ2-7; maybe TRBD1 (5 bases). Looked up from germline, CDR1 is PRHDT and CDR2 is FYEKMQ (reference sequence). The CDR3 is made up of 14 amino acids. V lost 0 bases and J 3 bases, leaving 9 bases between the germline ends. In nucleotides, the CDR3 is TGTGCCAGCAGCTTAGGGACAGCGAACTACGAGCAGTACTTC. This codes for CASSLGTANYEQYF.

This chain uses TRBV7-6 with TRBJ2-7; the D gene could be TRBD1 or TRBD2 (6 bases each). The CDR3 has 17 residues. Germline CDR1 SGHVS, CDR2 FNYEAQ. The ends were cut back, 5 bases at V and 3 bases at J, with 23 bases in the middle. CDR3: CASSRGAATGLGYEQYF. In nucleotides, the CDR3 is TGTGCCAGCAGCCGCGGGGCCGCGACAGGCTTGGGCTACGAGCAGTACTTC.

The CDR3, as DNA: TGTGCCATCAGTGACATCTTAGGACAGAGCATAGGGTCCTACGAGCAGTACTTC. This codes for CAISDILGQSIGSYEQYF. This rearrangement joins TRBV10-3 to TRBJ2-7, with D maybe TRBD1 (6 bases). This CDR3 spans 18 amino acids. In germline, CDR1 is ENHRY, CDR2 SYGVKD. Trimming removed 3 bases at V and 1 base at J, with 22 bases between.

This chain links TRBV7-6 with TRBJ2-5; D gene ambiguous. The V gene lost 0 bases and the J gene lost 2 bases, with 1 base spanning the gap. Per the germline V gene, CDR1 is SGHVS and CDR2 is FNYEAQ. The CDR3 is 12 amino acids. Here the CDR3 DNA reads TGTGCCAGCAGCTTAGCTCAAGAGACCCAGTACTTC. Translation gives CASSLAQETQYF.

V is TRBV7-2 and J is TRBJ1-3; D is ambiguous. CDR1 is SGHTA, CDR2 FQGNSA, per germline. The CDR3 is made up of 16 amino acids. The ends were cut back, 1 base at V and 0 bases at J, with 10 bases in the middle. CDR3 residues: CASSLVTGYSGNTIYF. The CDR3 DNA reads TGTGCCAGCAGCTTAGTGACGGGGTACTCTGGAAACACCATATATTTT.

This chain links TRBV2 with TRBJ2-1, with TRBD2 matching 12 bases. The CDR3 is 15 amino acids. The V gene's germline CDR1 is SNHLY and CDR2 FYNNEI. Trimming cost V 5 bases and J 8 bases; bases outside gene matches: 7. CDR3 nucleotide sequence: TGTGCCAGCAGTAGGACTAGCGGGAATCCCTATGAGCAGTTCTTC. This encodes CASSRTSGNPYEQFF.

The rearrangement uses TRBV19 and TRBJ1-4, with D perhaps TRBD1 (5 bases). CDR1 LNHDA and CDR2 SQIVND come from the germline V gene (reference sequence). V lost 2 bases, J lost 0 bases, and 7 bases lay in between. CDR3 size: 15 residues. The CDR3 spells CASSIQGATNEKLFF. CDR3 bases: TGTGCCAGTAGTATACAGGGCGCAACTAATGAAAAACTGTTTTTT.

DNA of the CDR3: TGCGCCAGCAGCCAGCAAGCCGGGACGCGTCTTGGGAATGAGCAGTTCTTC. This encodes CASSQQAGTRLGNEQFF. V gene TRBV5-1 combines with J gene TRBJ2-1, with D perhaps being TRBD1 or TRBD2 (5 bases each). CDR1 is SGHRS, CDR2 YFSETQ, per germline. This CDR3 spans 17 amino acids. The V end lost 4 bases, the J end lost 7 bases, and 24 bases lay between the germline ends. Complete variable domain (other parts from reference TRBV5-1 and TRBJ2-1): KAGVTQTPRYLIKTRGQQVTLSCSPISGHRSVSWYQQTPGQGLQFLFEYFSETQRNKGNFPGRFSGRQFSNSRSEMNVSTLELGDSALYLCASSQQAGTRLGNEQFFGPGTRLTVL.

The rearrangement uses TRBV5-1 and TRBJ2-7; TRBD1 is a possible D gene (6 bases). V lost 0 bases and J lost 0, with 10 bases in between. There are 15 residues in the CDR3. From germline, CDR1 is SGHRS and CDR2 YFSETQ. CDR3 sequence: CASSLGQAASYEQYF. The CDR3 DNA is TGCGCCAGCAGCTTGGGACAGGCTGCCTCCTACGAGCAGTACTTC.

Only one count was recorded for this clone. The CDR3 protein is CASSRTGFYYNEQFF. In DNA form, the CDR3 reads TGTGCCAGCAGCCGGACAGGGTTTTACTACAATGAGCAGTTCTTC. The chain recombines TRBV7-2 with TRBJ2-1; 8 bases fit TRBD1. J lost 3 bases, V lost 5 bases, and 6 bases had no gene match. Germline loops: CDR1 SGHTA, CDR2 FQGNSA. The CDR3 length is 15 residues.

The chain is built from TRBV10-3 and TRBJ1-1; 11 nucleotides align to TRBD1. V dropped 4 bases and J dropped 6; count of bases not matched to a gene: 7. The CDR3 contains 15 residues. Looked up from germline, CDR1 is ENHRY and CDR2 is SYGVKD. CDR3 protein: CAISGLGQGDAEAFF. As DNA, the CDR3 is TGTGCCATCAGTGGGTTGGGACAGGGGGATGCTGAAGCTTTCTTT.

The chain uses TRBV19 and TRBJ1-3; a weak D match, TRBD1 (5 bases). Trimming shortened V by 6 bases and J by 0 bases, and 18 bases separated the two germline ends. CDR1 is LNHDA, CDR2 SQIVND, per germline (reference sequence). The CDR3 spans 17 residues. The CDR3: CASRIRGGEVSGNTIYF. Here the CDR3 DNA reads TGTGCCAGTAGAATTCGGGGGGGTGAAGTCTCTGGAAACACCATATATTTT.

This rearrangement joins TRBV11-2 to TRBJ2-1; TRBD1 or TRBD2 may be the D gene (6 bases each). CDR1 is SGHAT, CDR2 FQNNGV, per germline. With 4 bases removed from V and 15 bases from J, the gap between germline ends came to 13 bases. The CDR3 is 11 amino acids. CDR3 residues: CASSSNKGGFF. CDR3 DNA sequence: TGTGCCAGCAGCTCGAACAAGGGGGGGTTCTTC.

This rearrangement joins TRBV25-1 to TRBJ1-4; D is ambiguous. The V end was cut by 4 bases, the J end by 5 bases, with 14 bases between. Germline V CDR1 and CDR2: MGHDK, SYGVNS. This CDR3 region has 15 residues. CDR3 amino acids: CASSGTTEANEKLFF. The CDR3 bases are TGTGCCAGCAGTGGTACGACGGAAGCAAATGAAAAACTGTTTTTT.

The chain uses TRBV9 and TRBJ2-1; 8 positions match TRBD2. The V gene end was trimmed by 0 bases and the J gene end by 6 bases; junction bases not matched to a gene: 5. The length of the CDR3 is 15 residues. The germline gives CDR1 SGDLS, CDR2 YYNGEE. The CDR3 sequence: CASSVAAGVLNEQFF. The CDR3 DNA reads as TGTGCCAGCAGCGTAGCAGCGGGAGTGCTCAATGAGCAGTTCTTC.

In this sample, this clone turned up a few times. The chain combines TRBV30 with TRBJ2-2; no reliable D call. V lost 0 bases to trimming and J lost 5 bases, with 10 bases between them. Germline V gene lookup returns CDR1 GTSNPN and CDR2 SVGIG (reference sequence). The CDR3 has 14 residues. The CDR3 loop is CAWSVLRRTGELFF. DNA of the CDR3: TGTGCCTGGAGTGTACTCAGGCGAACCGGGGAGCTGTTTTTT.

The chain has TRBV9 and TRBJ1-2; perhaps TRBD1 as D (5 bases). Germline V gene lookup returns CDR1 SGDLS and CDR2 YYNGEE. Trimming stripped 3 bases from V and 2 bases from J, with 14 bases between. The CDR3 has 15 residues. This CDR3 reads CASSGMTEKNYGYTF. CDR3 DNA sequence: TGTGCCAGCAGCGGAATGACAGAAAAAAACTATGGCTACACCTTC.

The CDR3 DNA follows: TGTGCCAGCAGCTACCGACAGACACACCAAGAGACCCAGTACTTC. It codes for CASSYRQTHQETQYF. This sequence joins TRBV11-1 and TRBJ2-5; D might be TRBD1 (5 bases). The CDR3 totals 15 residues. Trimming cost V 4 bases and J 0 bases, with 12 bases left between them. The germline V gene has CDR1 SGHAT and CDR2 FQDESV (reference sequence).

The chain has TRBV12-5 and TRBJ1-1; D is unresolved. This CDR3 comprises 13 residues. The germline V and J ends were trimmed by 0 bases and 6 bases, with 8 bases remaining between them. Germline V lookup: CDR1 LGHNT, CDR2 FRNRAP. In DNA, the CDR3 is TGTGCTAGTGGTTTGGTAATGAGAGCTGAAGCTTTCTTT. Amino acid sequence: CASGLVMRAEAFF.

The rearrangement links TRBV6-1 to TRBJ2-7; D perhaps matches TRBD1 (6 bases). Germline-derived CDR1 and CDR2 are MNHNS and SASEGT. Trimming shortened V by 4 bases and J by 0 bases, and 10 bases separated the two germline ends. The CDR3 extends over 14 amino acids. CDR3 region: CASSAGQSSYEQYF. CDR3 DNA sequence: TGTGCCAGCAGTGCCGGACAGAGCTCCTACGAGCAGTACTTC.

The V gene is TRBV27, the J gene TRBJ2-7; 9 nucleotides agree with TRBD2. Germline CDR1 reads MNHEY; CDR2 reads SMNVEV (reference sequence). CDR3 length: 14 residues. V shed 3 bases and J 5 bases; nucleotides not matched to a gene: 5. CDR3 protein: CASSLSSGNHEQYF. The DNA for the CDR3 is TGTGCCAGCAGTTTGTCTAGCGGGAACCACGAGCAGTACTTC.

The chain has TRBV18 and TRBJ2-5; 8 bases match TRBD2. Germline lookup yields CDR1 KGHSH and CDR2 LQKENI. The CDR3 contains 13 residues. J was trimmed by 5 bases and V by 4 bases; bases with no gene match: 3. CDR3 sequence (DNA): TGTGCCAGCTCACGGGGACTAGAGGAGACCCAGTACTTC. It specifies CASSRGLEETQYF.

This clone was seen just once. The chain combines TRBV7-8 with TRBJ2-6, with D unclear. The CDR3 covers 15 residues. Trimming removed 3 bases at V and 0 bases at J, with 6 bases between. Germline loops: CDR1 SGHVS, CDR2 FQNEAQ. The CDR3 loop reads CASSLTLSGANVLTF. In DNA form, the CDR3 reads TGTGCCAGCAGCTTGACCCTCTCTGGGGCCAACGTCCTGACTTTC.

A single count supports this clone. The chain uses TRBV5-8 and TRBJ2-3, with 9 bases matching TRBD2. The germline gives CDR1 SGHTS, CDR2 YDEGEE. With V trimmed by 0 bases and J by 2 bases, 4 bases remained unmatched. The CDR3 consists of 16 residues. CDR3 DNA: TGTGCCAGCAGCTTGGGGGCTAGCGGGAACACAGATACGCAGTATTTT. This gives the protein CASSLGASGNTDTQYF.

On this clone: Its ends do not fully match the called genes, so a read error is possible. The CDR3 here is CASSHALRDRQLNYGYIF. The CDR3 coding sequence is TGCGCCAGCAGCCACGCACTCCGGGACAGGCAACTGAACTATGGCTACATCTTC. The chain links TRBV4-1 to TRBJ1-2; TRBD1 agrees at 8 bases. Per germline, CDR1 MGHRA and CDR2 YSYEKL. The CDR3 consists of 18 residues.